This T cell receptor beta chain was sequenced during a study of CD8+ T cells in alopecia areata. V was clipped by 4 bases and J by 3 bases; unmatched bases: 9. Germline assignment: CDR1 SGHAT and CDR2 FQDESV (reference sequence). The CDR3 sequence is 15 residues long. Peripheral blood, together with lesional scalp punch biopsies, was collected from alopecia areata patients. Once RNA had been extracted, it was reverse transcribed into cDNA to act as the sequencing template. Using immunoSEQ multiplex PCR, the repertoire was profiled, and TCRdb retains in-frame clones only, with some absent. The table shows fewer than 20,000 clones, with more than 50% occurring only once. This clone occurred once. Antigen: not known. Notes on the study in general: In lesional scalp, particularly from alopecia totalis/universalis, clonality was higher than in normal scalp.

The sequencing here drew on skin, taken at week 0. V usage is TRBV11-1 and J usage is TRBJ2-7; TRBD1 matches 7 bases. The receptor's source is a human donor with alopecia areata. The CDR3 spells CASSSSTGWGYEQYF. CDR3 in DNA: TGTGCCAGCAGCTCTTCGACAGGGTGGGGCTACGAGCAGTACTTC.